These 26 T cell receptor beta chains were all obtained from the same sample, sequenced in a study of blood T cells in healthy people across ages (dated by TCRdb to between 2014 and 2017). The library was built by means of 5' RACE. The instrument was an Illumina HiSeq 2500. A second PCR of about 7 to 12 cycles was run with a J-beta primer mix and a sample-barcoded 5' primer. The raw public reads went through TCRdb reprocessing: fastp at Q25, MiXCR clone calling, in-frame beta chains kept. Every CDR3 protein is listed once, alongside the most common genes and DNA of its rows. Present in this sample are roughly 900,000 distinct CDR3 sequences, roughly 43% of which were seen just once. Roughly 12% of the sample is in the top ten clones. The source material was blood. These receptors all stem from a man aged 30 to 45 in good health.

The chain links TRBV7-9 to TRBJ2-3, with a possible D match to TRBD2 (5 bases). V was clipped by 2 bases and J by 11 bases, with 14 bases between them. This CDR3 has 13 residues. CDR1 and CDR2 (germline): SEHNR, FQNEAQ (reference sequence). This CDR3 is CASSLFSAVGQYF. Written as DNA, the CDR3 is TGTGCCAGCAGCTTATTTAGCGCGGTGGGGCAGTATTTT.

This clonotype was counted a few times. The V gene is TRBV6-5, the J gene TRBJ2-1; 7 bases match TRBD2. There are 11 residues in the CDR3. Germline CDR1 and CDR2: MNHEY and SVGAGI. Trimming cost V 4 bases and J 10 bases; bases outside gene matches: 1. The CDR3 loop is CASSWGGEQFF. CDR3 in DNA: TGTGCCAGCAGTTGGGGAGGGGAGCAGTTCTTC.

The chain has TRBV20-1 and TRBJ2-5; a weak D match, TRBD2 (7 bases). V lost 2 bases, J lost 11 bases, and 21 bases lay in between. Germline assignment: CDR1 DFQATT and CDR2 SNEGSKA (reference sequence). The length of the CDR3 is 14 residues. The CDR3 region is CSARRGASYNEQYF. The CDR3 DNA reads as TGCAGTGCTAGACGGGGGGCCTCCTACAATGAGCAGTACTTC.

J is TRBJ1-6 and V is TRBV4-3; TRBD1 matches 7 bases. The ends lost 0 bases at V and 10 bases at J; junction bases unmatched: 9. Looked up from germline, CDR1 is LGHNA and CDR2 is YSLEER. This CDR3 region has 16 residues. The CDR3 DNA follows: TGCGCCAGCAGCCAAGAGGGTCCAGGGGGAAAATCACCCCTCCACTTT. Its protein product is CASSQEGPGGKSPLHF.

This chain joins TRBV29-1 and TRBJ2-1, with 8 nucleotides matching TRBD1. In germline, CDR1 is SQVTM, CDR2 ANQGSEA. The ends lost 4 bases at V and 6 bases at J; junction bases unmatched: 5. The CDR3 extends over 13 amino acids. Here the CDR3 reads CSVVNRGFNEQFF. CDR3 in DNA: TGCAGCGTTGTTAACAGGGGGTTCAATGAGCAGTTCTTC.

Remarks on this clonotype: This may arise from a read error, as a much more abundant clone is one base away. The chain uses TRBV7-8 and TRBJ2-7; D might be TRBD1 or TRBD2, each matching 6 bases. The CDR3 is 15 residues long. Per the germline V gene, CDR1 is SGHVS and CDR2 is FQNEAQ. Trimming pared 4 bases from V and 7 bases from J, leaving 20 bases between. The CDR3 DNA sequence: TGTGCCAGCAGCTCCGGAGGGGGACCCTACAATGAGCAGTACTTC. Translated, it gives CASSSGGGPYNEQYF.

The chain uses TRBV20-1 and TRBJ1-1, with D unclear. This CDR3 spans 14 amino acids. V was pared by 3 bases and J by 0 bases, with 11 bases between. CDR1 DFQATT and CDR2 SNEGSKA come from the germline V gene (reference sequence). CDR3 in amino acids: CSARPLNVNTEAFF. CDR3 in DNA: TGCAGTGCTAGGCCACTGAACGTGAACACTGAAGCTTTCTTT.

The chain joins TRBV4-3 to TRBJ2-1; 7 nucleotides align to TRBD2. The CDR3 contains 15 residues. The germline V gene has CDR1 LGHNA and CDR2 YSLEER. V trimming: 0 bases; J trimming: 3 bases; junction bases outside the gene matches: 2. The CDR3 sequence is CASSQERGVYNEQFF. For the CDR3, the DNA is TGCGCCAGCAGCCAAGAACGGGGGGTCTACAATGAGCAGTTCTTC.

This chain joins TRBV10-1 and TRBJ2-1; unclear D gene. With 7 bases removed from V and 10 bases from J, the gap between germline ends came to 14 bases. This CDR3 has 12 amino acids. Germline-derived CDR1 and CDR2 are WNHNN and SYGVQD (reference sequence). CDR3 sequence: CASTPGSAEQFF. CDR3 in DNA: TGCGCCAGCACACCGGGCAGCGCCGAGCAGTTCTTC.

Only a few counts were recorded for this clonotype. This chain joins TRBV4-1 and TRBJ2-1; 11 bases line up with TRBD2. The CDR3 length is 16 residues. The germline V gene encodes CDR1 MGHRA and CDR2 YSYEKL. Losses at the gene ends were 4 bases for V and 6 bases for J; bases not matched to a gene: 8. DNA of the CDR3: TGCGCCAGCAGCCTAGAAGCTAGCGGGGGGTCCAATGAGCAGTTCTTC. This translates into CASSLEASGGSNEQFF.

V usage is TRBV20-1 and J usage is TRBJ2-1; 15 positions match TRBD2. Germline CDR1 DFQATT, CDR2 SNEGSKA (reference sequence). The CDR3 runs 16 residues. Trimming at V came to 3 bases and at J to 8 bases, leaving 8 bases not matched to a gene. The CDR3 DNA sequence: TGCAGTGCTAGGGGACTAGCGGGGGGACTTTGGGATGAGCAGTTCTTC. Its translation: CSARGLAGGLWDEQFF.

This sequence joins TRBV6-6 and TRBJ2-5; 8 nucleotides match TRBD1. The CDR3 totals 15 residues. Unmatched junction bases numbered 18, after V lost 7 bases and J lost 11 bases. Germline-derived CDR1 and CDR2 are MNHNY and SVGAGI (reference sequence). CDR3 loop: CASNDRGQAPMEQYF. In DNA form, the CDR3 reads TGTGCCAGCAACGACCGGGGACAGGCCCCCATGGAGCAGTACTTC.

The chain recombines TRBV6-5 with TRBJ2-1; the D gene is possibly TRBD2 (6 bases). This CDR3 region has 12 residues. V lost 11 bases and J 8 bases, leaving 16 bases between the germline ends. CDR1 MNHEY and CDR2 SVGAGI come from the germline V gene. Here the CDR3 DNA reads TGTGCCTCCAGCCGGGGGTCGCATGAGCAGTTCTTC. It yields the protein CASSRGSHEQFF.

Only a few counts were recorded for this clonotype. This chain links TRBV27 with TRBJ2-7; 7 bases are shared with TRBD1. CDR3 size: 15 residues. V was clipped by 5 bases and J by 3 bases; unmatched bases: 10. CDR1 is MNHEY and CDR2 is SMNVEV in the germline V gene (reference sequence). The CDR3 loop reads CASSGYDRAGYEQYF. The CDR3 DNA sequence: TGTGCCAGCAGTGGTTACGACAGGGCCGGCTACGAGCAGTACTTC.

This clonotype was found a few times. J is TRBJ1-2 and V is TRBV12-3 or TRBV12-4; a possible D gene is TRBD1 (6 bases). V gave up 5 bases and J gave up 8 bases, with 15 bases separating them. The CDR3 is 13 residues long. CDR3 residues: CASSGGAGSGYTF. The CDR3 nucleotides read TGTGCCAGCAGTGGGGGGGCAGGGTCCGGCTACACCTTC.

This chain links TRBV27 with TRBJ2-5, with a weak D call TRBD2 (7 bases). Germline V CDR1 and CDR2: MNHEY, SMNVEV (reference sequence). V dropped 3 bases and J dropped 11 bases, with 25 bases sitting between them. This CDR3 spans 16 amino acids. CDR3 sequence (DNA): TGTGCCAGCAGTTTTGGGGGGGGGCCGGGCTATAATGAGCAGTACTTC. It specifies CASSFGGGPGYNEQYF.

This sequence joins TRBV10-3 and TRBJ1-6, with D perhaps matching TRBD1 (6 bases). V was clipped by 4 bases and J by 6 bases, with 10 bases between them. The CDR3 runs 14 residues. Germline V CDR1 and CDR2: ENHRY, SYGVKD. This CDR3 is CAISGAGANSPLHF. DNA for the CDR3: TGTGCCATCAGTGGTGCAGGGGCTAATTCACCCCTCCACTTT.

The CDR3 region has the DNA TGTGCCATCAGGACGACCAGGGGCAATGAGCAGTTCTTC. Its protein product is CAIRTTRGNEQFF. The V gene is TRBV10-3, the J gene TRBJ2-1, with a weak D call TRBD1 (6 bases). The germline gives CDR1 ENHRY, CDR2 SYGVKD. The CDR3 covers 13 residues. V was shortened by 6 bases and J by 6 bases, with 12 bases between the two germline ends.

This chain joins TRBV3-1 and TRBJ2-7; 7 bases agree with TRBD1. This CDR3 spans 16 amino acids. Trimming took 3 bases from V and 0 from J; bases not matched to a gene: 8. CDR1 is LGHDT and CDR2 is YNNKEL in the germline V gene (reference sequence). The CDR3 sequence is CASSHSTGQISYEQYF. CDR3 bases: TGTGCCAGCAGCCATTCGACGGGACAGATCTCCTACGAGCAGTACTTC.

The rearrangement links TRBV6-6 to TRBJ1-2; D not resolved. Germline CDR1 reads MNHNY; CDR2 reads SVGAGI (reference sequence). Trimming took 4 bases from V and 8 from J, leaving 5 bases between them. The CDR3 length is 10 residues. The CDR3, as DNA: TGTGCCAGCAGTTCCCAAGGCTACACCTTC. It specifies CASSSQGYTF.

The gene calls are TRBV6-5 and TRBJ1-2, with 7 bases matching TRBD1. The CDR3 runs 15 residues. Losses at the gene ends were 8 bases for V and 0 bases for J; bases not matched to a gene: 9. Germline CDR1 MNHEY, CDR2 SVGAGI. The chain's CDR3 is CASGYRGPSNYGYTF. The CDR3 DNA follows: TGTGCCAGCGGATACAGGGGTCCCTCTAACTATGGCTACACCTTC.

The gene calls are TRBV19 and TRBJ2-1, with 13 nucleotides matching TRBD2. After removal of 5 bases from V and 2 bases from J, the junction contained 6 bases not matched to a gene. The CDR3 covers 17 residues. Germline V gene sequence: CDR1 LNHDA, CDR2 SQIVND (reference sequence). DNA for the CDR3: TGTGCCAGTAGTTCGGGACTAGCGGGATCAACCTACAATGAGCAGTTCTTC. It specifies CASSSGLAGSTYNEQFF.

This chain links TRBV7-9 with TRBJ2-7; TRBD2 is a possible D gene (6 bases). Per the germline V gene, CDR1 is SEHNR and CDR2 is FQNEAQ (reference sequence). This CDR3 contains 14 residues. V was trimmed by 5 bases and J by 4 bases, leaving 15 bases between them. CDR3 sequence reads: CASSAGLISYEQYF. The CDR3 coding sequence is TGTGCCAGCAGCGCGGGACTTATCTCGTACGAGCAGTACTTC.

There are a few counts of this clonotype. The rearrangement links TRBV18 to TRBJ2-7; D might be TRBD2 (5 bases). Looked up from germline, CDR1 is KGHSH and CDR2 is LQKENI. Trimming took 3 bases from V and 3 from J, leaving 9 bases between them. The CDR3 loop spans 13 amino acids. CDR3 region: CASSPGDHYEQYF. The DNA for the CDR3 is TGTGCCAGCTCACCGGGAGATCACTACGAGCAGTACTTC.

The table lists this clonotype with a count of one. This may be a read error: a much more frequent sequence differs by one nucleotide. The CDR3 protein is CSASSGSETQYF. The DNA for the CDR3 is TGCAGTGCTAGCAGTGGGAGTGAGACCCAGTACTTC. V is TRBV20-1 and J is TRBJ2-5; weak D call: TRBD2 (5 bases). V lost 3 bases, J lost 5 bases, and 10 bases lay in between. The CDR3 runs to 12 residues. Germline assignment: CDR1 DFQATT and CDR2 SNEGSKA (reference sequence).

This clonotype was seen a handful of times. The rearrangement links TRBV9 to TRBJ1-2, with 7 bases lining up with TRBD1. Germline CDR1 SGDLS, CDR2 YYNGEE. This CDR3 has 16 amino acids. The V and J ends lost 4 bases and 7 bases, in that order; junction bases with no gene match: 16. CDR3 in DNA: TGTGCCAGCAGCCCCAGTTCTTCGACAGGGAAGGGTGGCTACACCTTC. Translating it yields CASSPSSSTGKGGYTF.